The rows below give T cell receptor beta chains drawn from one sample of a study of T cell responses to AZD1222 COVID-19 vaccine. Data came from immunoSEQ multiplex PCR; TCRdb stores just in-frame clones and leaves some out. Of about 93,000 clones listed, roughly 90% are singletons. This specimen consisted of peripheral blood, obtained on day 0 of MenACWY control vaccination. Source of these receptors: an adult in good health. Both conserved end residues are part of each CDR3. The D gene is left open where the match is weak. Some rows mark clone size as missing; the rest say once, few, many or name a class of expanded clone.

abundance	d_gene	j_gene	v_gene	CDR3nt	CDR3aa
medium-sized	TRBD1	TRBJ2-3	TRBV5-4	TGTGCCAGCAGCTCCCCGACCCACAGGGGGCAGTCGTTGGCAGATACGCAGTATTTT	CASSSPTHRGQSLADTQYF
-	TRBD1	TRBJ2-7	TRBV5-6	TGTGCCAGCAGCTTGAGGACAGGGACCTACGAGCAGTACTTC	CASSLRTGTYEQYF
-	-	TRBJ2-3	TRBV21-1	TGTGCCAGCAGCAAAGACTTAAGCGGGGGGGCACGTGGTACAGATACGCAGTATTTT	CASSKDLSGGARGTDTQYF
few	-	TRBJ1-1	TRBV28	TGTGCCAGCAACCCTAGTGGGACACCAAACACTGAAGCTTTCTTT	CASNPSGTPNTEAFF
-	-	TRBJ2-3	TRBV19	TGTGCCAGTAGTATTAGAGGTTCAGATACGCAGTATTTT	CASSIRGSDTQYF
-	-	TRBJ1-4	TRBV6-5	TGTGCCAGCAGTCTCGGGTCGCCTGAAAAACTGTTTTTT	CASSLGSPEKLFF
-	-	TRBJ2-5	TRBV29-1	TGCAGCGTTGAACCCCACTACCCCGTGGAGACCCAGTACTTC	CSVEPHYPVETQYF
-	-	TRBJ1-2	TRBV25-1	TGTGCCAGCAATCCTCCGGGGCTATACTCTGGCTACACCTTC	CASNPPGLYSGYTF
-	-	TRBJ1-3	TRBV4-2	TGTGCCAGCAGCCAAGATGGCGGGGGACCCGACTCTGGAAACACCATATATTTT	CASSQDGGGPDSGNTIYF
-	-	TRBJ2-7	TRBV4-3	TGCGCCAGCAGCCAAGATGTGGTTACCGTATACGAGCAGTACTTC	CASSQDVVTVYEQYF
few	TRBD1	TRBJ1-4	TRBV7-2	TGTGCCAGCAGGGGGACAGGGTTTGAAAAACTGTTTTTT	CASRGTGFEKLFF
-	TRBD1	TRBJ1-6	TRBV7-9	TGTGCCAGCAGCAACCGGGACAGGGGGATTTCACCCCTCCACTTT	CASSNRDRGISPLHF
-	-	TRBJ2-1	TRBV18	TGTGCCAGCTCACCAAGGCTAGAGCATGAGCAGTTCTTC	CASSPRLEHEQFF
-	TRBD2	TRBJ2-2	TRBV4-3	TGCGCCAGCAGCCGAGTGGTTAGCGGGGGGTTATCCACCGGGGAGCTGTTTTTT	CASSRVVSGGLSTGELFF
-	-	TRBJ2-5	TRBV7-2	TGTGCCAGCAGCTTAGCAGGCCCGGGCGTTGGAGAGACCCAGTACTTC	CASSLAGPGVGETQYF
once	-	TRBJ1-5	TRBV4-1	TGCGCCAGCAGCGAAGGGCCAGCGGTTGGAAATCAGCCCCAGCATTTT	CASSEGPAVGNQPQHF
-	-	TRBJ2-1	TRBV2	TGTGCCAGCAGTCAAGACGGGGGTGAGCAGTTCTTC	CASSQDGGEQFF
-	TRBD2	TRBJ2-7	TRBV6-1	TGTGCCAGCAGTGAAACTAGCGGGGGGGCCTACGAGCAGTACTTC	CASSETSGGAYEQYF
-	-	TRBJ1-5	TRBV6-6	TGTGCCAGCAGTGACTCCCGGACGGCTCTCAATCAGCCCCAGCATTTT	CASSDSRTALNQPQHF
once	TRBD2	TRBJ2-5	TRBV7-2	TGTGCCAGCAGCTTAGTTCTTAGCGGGGGGTTCGGGAAGACCCAGTACTTC	CASSLVLSGGFGKTQYF